The present T cell receptor beta chain was sequenced within a study of T cell responses to AZD1222 COVID-19 vaccine. Findings and limits, study-wide: Seropositive status at baseline applied to only five or six AZD1222 recipients. Repertoires in all cases were sampled only once the peak T cell response had passed.

Trimming cost V 1 base and J 8 bases, with 8 bases left between them. The CDR3 spans 13 residues. Germline V CDR1 and CDR2: SEHNR, FQNEAQ (reference sequence). About this clone: Its antigen is unidentified. Other DNA sequences of this sample code for an identical CDR3.

Repertoires were generated with immunoSEQ multiplex PCR, while TCRdb's copy carries only in-frame clones and drops some. Seen here are roughly 100,000 clones, about four fifths observed once, and the top ten hold more than 15%. The source of this sequence is an adult in good health. The gene calls are TRBV7-9 and TRBJ1-4, with D possibly being TRBD1 (5 bases). Sequenced here: peripheral blood, sampled on day 0 of AZD1222 vaccination. DNA of the CDR3: TGTGCCAGCAGCTTAGATGAGGGGGAAAAACTGTTTTTT. Translated, it gives CASSLDEGEKLFF.